These 20 T cell receptor beta chains came from one sample sequenced in a study of shared clonotypes between healthy human individuals. Profiled with immunoSEQ multiplex PCR; TCRdb holds only in-frame clones, not every one. The sample lists under 2.5 million clones; around 90% were seen once. Sequenced sample: naive CD4+ T cells from PBMCs. The subset here: CD45RA+ positively selected. Source of these receptors: a man younger than 35 in good health. Some clones in this sample may be carry-over from other donors' samples.

The CDR3 DNA sequence: TGTGCCAGCAGCTTAGGGGGGCTCATTGATGAAAAACTGTTTTTT. Encoded protein: CASSLGGLIDEKLFF. The chain has TRBV7-2 and TRBJ1-4; tentative D call: TRBD1 (6 bases). CDR3 size: 15 residues. CDR1 is SGHTA, CDR2 FQGNSA, per germline. V was pared by 1 base and J by 6 bases, with 12 bases between.

This clone was observed a single time. The sample contains more than one DNA sequence encoding this CDR3. The chain combines TRBV28 with TRBJ2-7; the match to TRBD1 covers 7 bases. The CDR3 extends over 13 amino acids. V shed 6 bases and J 3 bases; nucleotides not matched to a gene: 5. Germline CDR1 reads MDHEN; CDR2 reads SYDVKM. CDR3 nucleotides: TGTGCCAGCAGCCCGGGACAGATCTACGAGCAGTACTTC. Protein: CASSPGQIYEQYF.

The chain joins TRBV14 to TRBJ2-5, with D perhaps matching TRBD2 (5 bases). Trimming stripped 2 bases from V and 5 bases from J, with 15 bases between. Germline V CDR1 and CDR2: SGHDN, FVKESK. The CDR3 has 15 amino acids. The CDR3 region is CASSQPGVSSETQYF. In DNA, the CDR3 is TGTGCCAGCAGCCAACCCGGGGTCTCGAGTGAGACCCAGTACTTC.

As regards this clone: A much bigger clone sits one base away, suggesting this may be a read error. Additional DNA sequences in this sample encode the identical CDR3. V and J are TRBV13 and TRBJ2-5; no clear D gene. The CDR3 spans 11 residues. Trimming cost V 3 bases and J 2 bases, with 1 base left between them. Germline V gene data show CDR1 as PRHDT and CDR2 as FYEKMQ (reference sequence). The DNA for the CDR3 is TGTGCCAGCAGCTTTCAAGAGACCCAGTACTTC. Protein product: CASSFQETQYF.

V usage is TRBV2 and J usage is TRBJ2-7; D is tentatively TRBD1 or TRBD2 (5 bases each). Deletions cut 11 bases from V and 7 bases from J, with 21 bases between. The CDR3 is made up of 13 amino acids. The V gene's germline CDR1 is SNHLY and CDR2 FYNNEI. The CDR3, as DNA: TGTGCCTCCGGGACCATGGCGGTGGGGGAGCAGTACTTC. Amino acids: CASGTMAVGEQYF.

Concerning this clone itself: Distinct nucleotide sequences in the sample also encode this CDR3. The J gene is TRBJ2-5, the V gene TRBV10-3; a possible D gene is TRBD2 (5 bases). This CDR3 is 11 amino acids long. With 9 bases removed from V and 4 bases from J, the gap between germline ends came to 9 bases. Germline V CDR1 and CDR2: ENHRY, SYGVKD. The CDR3 here is CAISGGETQYF. In nucleotides, the CDR3 is TGTGCCATTTCAGGAGGAGAGACCCAGTACTTC.

The J gene is TRBJ2-7, the V gene TRBV11-2; 9 bases agree with TRBD2. Trimming at V came to 5 bases and at J to 5 bases, leaving 10 bases not matched to a gene. Germline V CDR1 and CDR2: SGHAT, FQNNGV. CDR3 length: 15 amino acids. CDR3 in DNA: TGTGCCAGCAGCCCCGTGGCGGGAGGGCCACACGAGCAGTACTTC. Encoded protein: CASSPVAGGPHEQYF.

The chain employs TRBV4-2 and TRBJ1-1; TRBD1 is a possible D gene (5 bases). The CDR3 covers 16 residues. Trimming left V 0 bases short and J 4 bases short, with 15 bases between. CDR1 LGHNA and CDR2 YNFKEQ come from the germline V gene. The CDR3, as DNA: TGTGCCAGCAGCCAAGATCTGGGAGCAGGGAGCACTGAAGCTTTCTTT. It translates to CASSQDLGAGSTEAFF.

Points on this clone: The identical CDR3 is also encoded by other nucleotide sequences in the sample. This sequence joins TRBV9 and TRBJ2-5; TRBD2 is a possible D gene (5 bases). The CDR3 contains 14 residues. Germline assignment: CDR1 SGDLS and CDR2 YYNGEE. The V end lost 0 bases, the J end lost 1 base, and 7 bases lay between the germline ends. The chain's CDR3 is CASSVGRSQETQYF. DNA for the CDR3: TGTGCCAGCAGCGTAGGGAGGAGCCAAGAGACCCAGTACTTC.

This clone has a single count. This rearrangement joins TRBV28 to TRBJ2-7; TRBD2 is a possible D gene (6 bases). The germline V gene encodes CDR1 MDHEN and CDR2 SYDVKM. The CDR3 is 14 amino acids. The germline V and J ends were trimmed by 2 bases and 7 bases, with 15 bases remaining between them. CDR3 nucleotide sequence: TGTGCCAGCAGTTTAGCGGGACCCTCGGGGGAGCAGTACTTC. Its translation is CASSLAGPSGEQYF.

This clone was counted between two and nine times. The chain uses TRBV7-9 and TRBJ1-1; D unclear. Germline V gene sequence: CDR1 SEHNR, CDR2 FQNEAQ (reference sequence). This CDR3 has 14 residues. Trimming left V 0 bases short and J 7 bases short, with 12 bases between. CDR3 in amino acids: CASSLASGTGEAFF. In nucleotides, the CDR3 is TGTGCCAGCAGCTTAGCATCTGGAACGGGTGAAGCTTTCTTT.

On this clone: An end of the junction differs from the germline gene, which may be a read error. This rearrangement joins TRBV11-2 to TRBJ2-7; 11 nucleotides line up with TRBD2. Germline CDR1 is SGHAT and CDR2 is FQNNGV. CDR3 length: 16 amino acids. The CDR3 DNA reads as TGTGCCAACAGCCCGCGCCTAGCGGGAGGCAACTACGAGCAGTACTTC. Protein: CANSPRLAGGNYEQYF.

This chain connects TRBV10-3 to TRBJ2-1; D is unresolved. The CDR3 runs to 15 residues. Trimming took 3 bases from V and 2 from J, leaving 11 bases between them. Germline CDR1 is ENHRY and CDR2 is SYGVKD. The CDR3 is CAISDWENAYNEQFF. CDR3 coding DNA: TGTGCCATCAGTGATTGGGAAAACGCCTACAATGAGCAGTTCTTC.

CDR3 amino acids: CASSLRGTVNTEAFF. In DNA form, the CDR3 reads TGTGCCAGCAGCTTGCGAGGGACTGTGAACACTGAAGCTTTCTTT. The chain combines TRBV5-6 with TRBJ1-1, with D possibly being TRBD1 (5 bases). V shed 1 base and J shed 0 bases, with 10 bases lying between them. Germline lookup yields CDR1 SGHDT and CDR2 YYEEEE. CDR3 length equals 15 residues.

V and J are TRBV5-1 and TRBJ2-5, with 7 bases matching TRBD1. This CDR3 spans 15 amino acids. Germline CDR1 is SGHRS and CDR2 is YFSETQ. Trimming at V came to 0 bases and at J to 5 bases, leaving 7 bases not matched to a gene. CDR3 region: CASSLGVRDSETQYF. The CDR3 nucleotides read TGCGCCAGCAGCTTGGGGGTACGGGACAGCGAGACCCAGTACTTC.

This clone was recorded only once. This rearrangement joins TRBV4-2 to TRBJ2-1; 9 positions match TRBD2. V was pared by 0 bases and J by 5 bases, with 2 bases of the junction left unmatched. Germline CDR1 and CDR2: LGHNA and YNFKEQ. The CDR3 consists of 15 residues. CDR3 sequence (DNA): TGTGCCAGCAGCCAAGACGGGACTAGCAACAATGAGCAGTTCTTC. It encodes CASSQDGTSNNEQFF.

The gene calls are TRBV18 and TRBJ1-3, with D maybe TRBD1 (6 bases). The CDR3 totals 16 residues. CDR1 KGHSH and CDR2 LQKENI come from the germline V gene. Trimming cost V 3 bases and J 3 bases, with 15 bases left between them. Here the CDR3 DNA reads TGTGCCAGCTCACCTGCACTTCCGACAGGTGGAAACACCATATATTTT. It yields the protein CASSPALPTGGNTIYF.

This chain joins TRBV7-8 and TRBJ2-7; D could derive from TRBD1 or TRBD2 (5 bases each). CDR1 and CDR2 from the germline V gene are SGHVS and FQNEAQ. The CDR3 consists of 13 residues. Trimming took off 9 bases at V and 3 bases at J, with 15 bases between the two ends. CDR3 coding DNA: TGTGCCAGTAGGGGACGAGGCAACTACGAGCAGTACTTC. It translates to CASRGRGNYEQYF.

The chain carries TRBV5-1 and TRBJ1-4; no reliable D call. V dropped 5 bases and J dropped 8 bases, with 13 bases sitting between them. CDR3 length: 13 residues. CDR1 and CDR2 (germline): SGHRS, YFSETQ. Here the CDR3 reads CASRGIQGEKLFF. The CDR3, as DNA: TGCGCCAGCAGGGGAATACAAGGCGAAAAACTGTTTTTT. Full variable domain (rest looked up from reference TRBV5-1 and TRBJ1-4): KAGVTQTPRYLIKTRGQQVTLSCSPISGHRSVSWYQQTPGQGLQFLFEYFSETQRNKGNFPGRFSGRQFSNSRSEMNVSTLELGDSALYLCASRGIQGEKLFFGSGTQLSVL.

J is TRBJ2-7 and V is TRBV5-3; D is ambiguous. TRBV5-3 is flagged as an ORF with uncertain function. This CDR3 region has 10 residues. V was clipped by 4 bases and J by 7 bases, with 6 bases between them. The CDR3 DNA follows: TGTGCCAGAAGCCCTTGGGAGCAGTACTTC. Residues: CARSPWEQYF.